The 2 T cell receptor beta chains presented below share a single source sample, sequenced in a study of T cell changes during pregnancy in multiple sclerosis. The table came from immunoSEQ multiplex PCR; TCRdb's copy has only in-frame clones and leaves some out. The sample lists around 100,000 clones; roughly 90% were seen once. This specimen was peripheral blood, taken after pregnancy. These receptors all stem from a female donor with multiple sclerosis, enrolled in a pregnancy study.

The chain recombines TRBV6-5 with TRBJ1-1; D may be TRBD1 (6 bases). The CDR3 is 14 residues long. Trimming removed 2 bases from V and 1 base from J, with 8 bases in between. Germline V lookup: CDR1 MNHEY, CDR2 SVGAGI. The CDR3: CASSYAGANTEAFF. The CDR3 nucleotides are TGTGCCAGCAGTTACGCGGGGGCGAACACTGAAGCTTTCTTT.

The genes are TRBV4-2 and TRBJ2-7, with a tentative D call TRBD2 (6 bases). Germline CDR1 reads LGHNA; CDR2 reads YNFKEQ. The CDR3 extends over 14 amino acids. Trimming took 2 bases from V and 5 from J, leaving 13 bases between them. In DNA form, the CDR3 reads TGTGCCAGCAGCCAACCGGGTGGAGGGAACGAGCAGTACTTC. Its translation: CASSQPGGGNEQYF.